What follows are 19 T cell receptor beta chains derived from one specimen sequenced in a study of shared clonotypes between healthy human individuals (dated by TCRdb to about 2020). The library was prepared using the immunoSEQ multiplex PCR assay. The table comes from immuneACCESS by way of TCRdb, which keeps in-frame sequences with V and J called. Part of the clones is missing from these tables; in studies checked, under half for an unresolved V gene and the rest for unknown reasons. Across this sample there are 2,100,000 or so clones, with approximately 94% seen only once. The ten largest account for 0.1% to 0.15% of the sample. The specimen was naive CD4+ T cells sorted from blood. Interpreted using the paper, the cell subset or site label stands for: CD45RA+ positively selected. These receptors all come from a man aged 18-30 years in good health.

This chain links TRBV6-6 with TRBJ2-7; possibly TRBD1 for D (5 bases). CDR3 length: 13 amino acids. Trimming left V 7 bases short and J 0 bases short, with 10 bases between. The V gene's germline CDR1 is MNHNY and CDR2 SVGAGI (reference sequence). The CDR3 here is CASNMDTSYEQYF. Written as DNA, the CDR3 is TGTGCCAGCAATATGGACACCTCCTACGAGCAGTACTTC.

The CDR3 protein is CASSYGGGTTRNEQYF. The CDR3 bases are TGTGCCAGCAGCTACGGGGGAGGGACAACCAGAAACGAGCAGTACTTC. This chain joins TRBV7-2 and TRBJ2-7; D possibly corresponds to TRBD2 (7 bases). The CDR3 is 16 residues long. Trimming pared 4 bases from V and 5 bases from J, leaving 21 bases between. CDR1 is SGHTA and CDR2 is FQGNSA in the germline V gene. Variable domain in full (rest from reference TRBV7-2 and TRBJ2-7): GAGVSQSPSNKVTEKGKDVELRCDPISGHTALYWYRQSLGQGLEFLIYFQGNSAPDKSGLPSDRFSAERTGGSVSTLTIQRTQQEDSAVYLCASSYGGGTTRNEQYFGPGTRLTVT.

For this clone: Possible read error: a much larger clone is one base away. The chain recombines TRBV7-2 with TRBJ1-1, with D perhaps matching TRBD1 (5 bases). V lost 4 bases and J 0 bases, leaving 6 bases between the germline ends. The CDR3 is 13 residues long. Germline CDR1 reads SGHTA; CDR2 reads FQGNSA. CDR3 bases: TGTGCCAGCAGCTCACAGGTGAACACTGAAGCTTTCTTT. It is translated as CASSSQVNTEAFF.

This chain links TRBV6-1 with TRBJ1-5, with D possibly being TRBD1 (6 bases). The germline V and J ends were trimmed by 3 bases and 1 base, with 22 bases remaining between them. Germline V gene lookup returns CDR1 MNHNS and CDR2 SASEGT. The CDR3 spans 19 residues. The CDR3 region is CASSDTRDKDQRSNQPQHF. Here the CDR3 DNA reads TGTGCCAGCAGTGATACCCGGGACAAAGACCAACGGAGCAATCAGCCCCAGCATTTT.

The V call is TRBV2, the J call TRBJ2-7, with 11 bases matching TRBD2. J was trimmed by 2 bases and V by 6 bases; bases with no gene match: 6. The CDR3 sequence is 15 residues long. Per germline, CDR1 SNHLY and CDR2 FYNNEI. CDR3 nucleotide sequence: TGTGCCAGCAGGGGTGCTAGCGGGGGGACCTACGAGCAGTACTTC. This codes for CASRGASGGTYEQYF.

V gene TRBV28 combines with J gene TRBJ2-7, with 16 bases lining up with TRBD2. J lost 0 bases, V lost 8 bases, and 7 bases had no gene match. The V gene's germline CDR1 is MDHEN and CDR2 SYDVKM. The CDR3 runs to 17 residues. This chain's CDR3 is CASSGLAGGPGSYEQYF. CDR3 nucleotide sequence: TGTGCCAGCTCGGGACTAGCGGGAGGGCCGGGCTCCTACGAGCAGTACTTC.

The rearrangement uses TRBV30 and TRBJ2-7; maybe TRBD2 (6 bases). Germline values: CDR1 GTSNPN, CDR2 SVGIG (reference sequence). The germline V and J ends were trimmed by 5 bases and 7 bases, with 15 bases remaining between them. CDR3 length equals 12 residues. The CDR3 DNA sequence: TGTGCCTGGTCGACTAGGTTCCCGGAGCAGTACTTC. This encodes CAWSTRFPEQYF.

The rearrangement uses TRBV6-5 and TRBJ1-5; D gene ambiguous. The CDR3 is 12 residues long. V lost 3 bases to trimming and J lost 5 bases, with 5 bases between them. In germline, CDR1 is MNHEY, CDR2 SVGAGI. The CDR3 loop is CASSYGDQPQHF. The CDR3 region has the DNA TGTGCCAGCAGTTATGGGGATCAGCCCCAGCATTTT.

The chain links TRBV9 to TRBJ1-5, with D possibly being TRBD1 (6 bases). Germline-derived CDR1 and CDR2 are SGDLS and YYNGEE. V was pared by 0 bases and J by 0 bases, with 10 bases between. The CDR3 runs to 16 residues. CDR3 sequence (DNA): TGTGCCAGCAGCGTAGCAGGGGCAGATAGCAATCAGCCCCAGCATTTT. Protein sequence: CASSVAGADSNQPQHF.

V gene TRBV19 combines with J gene TRBJ1-2; TRBD1 might be the D (5 bases). CDR1 is LNHDA and CDR2 is SQIVND in the germline V gene (reference sequence). Trimming stripped 7 bases from V and 8 bases from J, with 17 bases between. The CDR3 sequence is 13 residues long. CDR3: CASIGGALGGYTF. For the CDR3, the DNA is TGTGCCAGTATCGGAGGGGCGTTAGGCGGCTACACCTTC. The whole variable domain, remainder taken from reference TRBV19 and TRBJ1-2, is DGGITQSPKYLFRKEGQNVTLSCEQNLNHDAMYWYRQDPGQGLRLIYYSQIVNDFQKGDIAEGYSVSREKKESFPLTVTSAQKNPTAFYLCASIGGALGGYTFGSGTRLTVV.

V is TRBV2 and J is TRBJ2-7; 7 bases align to TRBD1. There are 13 residues in the CDR3. Germline lookup yields CDR1 SNHLY and CDR2 FYNNEI. The junction had 5 bases not matched to a gene; V was cut back by 6 bases and J by 3 bases. The CDR3 here is CASSLTGLYEQYF. The CDR3 DNA follows: TGTGCCAGCAGCCTGACAGGGCTCTACGAGCAGTACTTC.

The rearrangement links TRBV10-3 to TRBJ1-2, with 7 positions matching TRBD1. The V segment lost 3 bases and the J segment 4 bases; nucleotides outside the gene matches: 5. Per the germline V gene, CDR1 is ENHRY and CDR2 is SYGVKD. The CDR3 covers 14 residues. In DNA, the CDR3 is TGTGCCATCAGTGAATACAGGGGTCCCTATGGCTACACCTTC. Protein product: CAISEYRGPYGYTF.

The DNA for the CDR3 is TGTGCCTGGAGTGGATCGGGCAAAAACATTCAGTACTTC. It specifies CAWSGSGKNIQYF. The chain couples TRBV30 to TRBJ2-4, with no clear D. The CDR3 has 13 amino acids. V was clipped by 1 base and J by 3 bases, with 7 bases between them. Germline CDR1 and CDR2: GTSNPN and SVGIG (reference sequence).

A few counts support this clone. This sequence joins TRBV27 and TRBJ1-5; no firm D call. Per the germline V gene, CDR1 is MNHEY and CDR2 is SMNVEV (reference sequence). The CDR3 has 14 amino acids. V shed 2 bases and J shed 8 bases, with 13 bases lying between them. CDR3 loop: CASSLGREGKPQHF. CDR3 DNA: TGTGCCAGCAGTTTAGGTAGGGAAGGCAAGCCCCAGCATTTT.

CDR3 sequence (DNA): TGTGCCAGCAAACCGGGACTGGGATCCTACGAGCAGTACTTC. It encodes CASKPGLGSYEQYF. The V call is TRBV6-5, the J call TRBJ2-7, with TRBD2 as a possible D gene (6 bases). Germline V gives CDR1 MNHEY, CDR2 SVGAGI. This CDR3 spans 14 amino acids. V was trimmed by 7 bases and J by 1 base, leaving 14 bases between them.

The chain joins TRBV19 to TRBJ2-4; TRBD1 is a possible D gene (6 bases). The V end lost 10 bases, the J end lost 2 bases, and 15 bases lay between the germline ends. CDR1 and CDR2 from the germline V gene are LNHDA and SQIVND (reference sequence). This CDR3 contains 14 residues. The DNA of the CDR3 is TGTGCCACCTTCTCAGGGGCTCCCAAAAACATTCAGTACTTC. Its protein is CATFSGAPKNIQYF.

The chain carries TRBV18 and TRBJ2-1; D is ambiguous. This CDR3 spans 16 amino acids. V gave up 8 bases and J gave up 3 bases, with 20 bases separating them. Per the germline V gene, CDR1 is KGHSH and CDR2 is LQKENI. The CDR3 loop is CASQQTNRRGYNEQFF. CDR3 DNA sequence: TGTGCCAGCCAACAAACGAATCGGCGCGGCTACAATGAGCAGTTCTTC.

As concerns this clone: The sample carries other DNA sequences with the same CDR3. This sequence joins TRBV10-3 and TRBJ1-4; no reliable D call. Trimming removed 2 bases at V and 8 bases at J, with 6 bases between. The CDR3 is 12 residues long. CDR1 and CDR2 from the germline V gene are ENHRY and SYGVKD. The CDR3, as DNA: TGTGCCATCAGTGAGCCCGGGGAAAAACTGTTTTTT. Protein product: CAISEPGEKLFF.

This clone was detected only once. The chain couples TRBV25-1 to TRBJ2-7; D is unclear. Deletions cut 2 bases from V and 7 bases from J, with 12 bases between. This CDR3 comprises 13 residues. Germline lookup yields CDR1 MGHDK and CDR2 SYGVNS. The CDR3 DNA is TGTGCCAGCAGTGAACAGCTCGTCCGTGAGCAGTACTTC. Translating gives CASSEQLVREQYF.